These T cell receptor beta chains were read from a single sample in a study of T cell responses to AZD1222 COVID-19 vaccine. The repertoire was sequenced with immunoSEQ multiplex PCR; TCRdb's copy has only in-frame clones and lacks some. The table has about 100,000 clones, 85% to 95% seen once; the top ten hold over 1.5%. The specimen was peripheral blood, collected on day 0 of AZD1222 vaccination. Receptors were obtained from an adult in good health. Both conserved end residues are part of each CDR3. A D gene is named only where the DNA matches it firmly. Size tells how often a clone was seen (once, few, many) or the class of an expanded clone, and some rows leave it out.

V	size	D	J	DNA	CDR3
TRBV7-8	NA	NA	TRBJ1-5	TGTGCCAGCAGCTTAGCCAGGGTTGGACATCAGCCCCAGCATTTT	CASSLARVGHQPQHF
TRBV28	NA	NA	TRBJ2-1	TGTGCCAGCCATCCCCCCTTCTCCTACAATGAGCAGTTCTTC	CASHPPFSYNEQFF
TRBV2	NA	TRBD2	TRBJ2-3	TGTGCCAGCATCCCCGCTGGGTTTAGCGGGAGGGCCAGGGCAGATACGCAGTATTTT	CASIPAGFSGRARADTQYF
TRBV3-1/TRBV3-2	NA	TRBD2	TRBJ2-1	TGTGCCAGCAGCCAAGGGGAGGCGGGAGGACTTCGGGTGAATGAGCAGTTCTTC	CASSQGEAGGLRVNEQFF
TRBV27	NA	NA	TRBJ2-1	TGTGCCAGCAGTTTTCGGGGTATTCGGCCCTGGAATGAGCAGTTCTTC	CASSFRGIRPWNEQFF
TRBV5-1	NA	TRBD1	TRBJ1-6	TGCGCCAGCAGCTTCGGGGACAGGGGGCCTTCACCCCTCCACTTT	CASSFGDRGPSPLHF
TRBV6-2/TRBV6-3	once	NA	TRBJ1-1	TGTGCCAGCAGTTACTCCGAGCGTAACACTGAAGCTTTCTTT	CASSYSERNTEAFF
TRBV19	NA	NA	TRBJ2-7	TGTGCCAGTAGATCGGGACTTCTCTCCTACGAGCAGTACTTC	CASRSGLLSYEQYF
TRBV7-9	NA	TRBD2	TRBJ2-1	TGTGCCAGCACCGGGGGAACCGCGGGAGCCTCCTACAATGAGCAGTTCTTC	CASTGGTAGASYNEQFF
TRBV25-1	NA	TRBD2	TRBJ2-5	TGTGCCAGCAGTGGGTTGACTAGCGGGAGGGCGGAGACCCAGTACTTC	CASSGLTSGRAETQYF
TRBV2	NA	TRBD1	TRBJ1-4	TGTGCCAGCACAGGGGGCCCGATCTCAACTAATGAAAAACTGTTTTTT	CASTGGPISTNEKLFF
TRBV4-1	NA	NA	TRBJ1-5	TGCGCCAGCAGCCAAGATTTCATGGATCAGCCCCAGCATTTT	CASSQDFMDQPQHF
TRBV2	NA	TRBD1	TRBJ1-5	TGTGCCAGCATGGGACAGGGAGGCAATCAGCCCCAGCATTTT	CASMGQGGNQPQHF
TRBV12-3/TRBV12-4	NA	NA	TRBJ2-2	TGTGCCAGCAGTTTGGACACCGGGGAGCTGTTTTTT	CASSLDTGELFF
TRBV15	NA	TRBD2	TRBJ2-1	TGTGCCACCAGCAGTCCGGGACTAGCTTTAGATGAGCAGTTCTTC	CATSSPGLALDEQFF
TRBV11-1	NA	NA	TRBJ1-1	TGTGCCAGCAGCTTTATGGTGAACACTGAAGCTTTCTTT	CASSFMVNTEAFF
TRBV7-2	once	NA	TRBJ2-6	TGTGCCAGCCTTTTCTATGGGGCCAACGTCCTGACTTTC	CASLFYGANVLTF
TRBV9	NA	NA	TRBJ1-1	TGTGCCAGCAGCGTAGGATTGGGCCCCTTACAGGGTACGAGGGGTGAAGCTTTCTTT	CASSVGLGPLQGTRGEAFF
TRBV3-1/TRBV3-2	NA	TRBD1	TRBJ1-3	TGTGCCAGCACCCTAGGACAGGGATACACCATATATTTT	CASTLGQGYTIYF
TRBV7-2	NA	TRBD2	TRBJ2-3	TGTGCCAGCAGCGCGGCGACTAGCGCTAATACGCAGTATTTT	CASSAATSANTQYF
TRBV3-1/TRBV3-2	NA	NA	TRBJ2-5	TGTGCCAGCAGCCAGTTAGGAGAGACCCAGTACTTC	CASSQLGETQYF
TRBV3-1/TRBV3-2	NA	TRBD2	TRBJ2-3	TGTGCCAGCAGCCAATTGGGGACTAGAGAATCGGATACGCAGTATTTT	CASSQLGTRESDTQYF
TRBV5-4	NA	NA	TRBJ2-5	TGTGCCAGCAGCTTGGCGGGCCGTGAAGAGACCCAGTACTTC	CASSLAGREETQYF
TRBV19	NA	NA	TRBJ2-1	TGTGCCAGTAGCCGCTTGGGGATAGAGTACAATGAGCAGTTCTTC	CASSRLGIEYNEQFF
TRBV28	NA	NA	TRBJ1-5	TGTGCCCTAAAAAAGGGGGGCAATCAGCCCCAGCATTTT	CALKKGGNQPQHF
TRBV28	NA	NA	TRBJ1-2	TGTGCCAGCAGTGATACAGCCAACTATGGCTACACCTTC	CASSDTANYGYTF
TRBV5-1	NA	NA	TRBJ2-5	TGCGCCAGCAGCTTACAGCGTGCTCAAGAGACCCAGTACTTC	CASSLQRAQETQYF
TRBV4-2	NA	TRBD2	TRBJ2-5	TGTGCCAGCAGCCAAGGGGCTAGCGGGAGTTCTTGGGAGACCCAGTACTTC	CASSQGASGSSWETQYF
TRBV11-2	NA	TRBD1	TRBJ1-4	TGTGCCAGCAGCTCCCCAGACAGGGTATTTCTTGAAAAACTGTTTTTT	CASSSPDRVFLEKLFF